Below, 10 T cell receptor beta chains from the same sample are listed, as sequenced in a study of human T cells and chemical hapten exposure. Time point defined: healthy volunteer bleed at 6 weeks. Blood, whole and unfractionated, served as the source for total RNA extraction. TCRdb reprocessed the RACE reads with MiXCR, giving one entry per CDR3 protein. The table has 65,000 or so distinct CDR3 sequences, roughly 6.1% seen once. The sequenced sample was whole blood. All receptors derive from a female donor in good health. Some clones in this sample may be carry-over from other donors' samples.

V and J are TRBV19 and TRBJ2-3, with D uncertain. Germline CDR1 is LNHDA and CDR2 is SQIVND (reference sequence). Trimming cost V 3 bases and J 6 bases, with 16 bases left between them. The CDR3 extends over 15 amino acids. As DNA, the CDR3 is TGTGCCAGTAGTATCGGCGGCGCCCTTGAGGATACGCAGTATTTT. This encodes CASSIGGALEDTQYF. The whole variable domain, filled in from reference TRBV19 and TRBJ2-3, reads DGGITQSPKYLFRKEGQNVTLSCEQNLNHDAMYWYRQDPGQGLRLIYYSQIVNDFQKGDIAEGYSVSREKKESFPLTVTSAQKNPTAFYLCASSIGGALEDTQYFGPGTRLTVL.

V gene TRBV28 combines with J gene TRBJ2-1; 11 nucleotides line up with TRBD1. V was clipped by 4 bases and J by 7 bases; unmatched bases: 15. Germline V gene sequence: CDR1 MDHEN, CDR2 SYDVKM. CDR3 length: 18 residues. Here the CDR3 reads CASSYSGTGGSSTNEQFF. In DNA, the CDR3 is TGTGCCAGCAGTTACTCCGGGACAGGGGGATCCTCCACGAATGAGCAGTTCTTC.

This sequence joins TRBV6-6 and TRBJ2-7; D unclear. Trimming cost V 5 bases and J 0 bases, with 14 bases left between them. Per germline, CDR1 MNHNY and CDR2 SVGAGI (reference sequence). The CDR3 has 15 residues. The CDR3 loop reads CASSTTGTVSYEQYF. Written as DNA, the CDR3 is TGTGCCAGCAGTACAACGGGCACGGTCTCCTACGAGCAGTACTTC.

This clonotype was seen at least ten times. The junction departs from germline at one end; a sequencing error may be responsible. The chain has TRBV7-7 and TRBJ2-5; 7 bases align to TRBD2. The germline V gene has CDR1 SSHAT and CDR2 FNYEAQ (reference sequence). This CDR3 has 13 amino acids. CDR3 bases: TGTGCTAGCAGCTTATCCGGGGGGGAGACCCAGTACTTC. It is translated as CASSLSGGETQYF.

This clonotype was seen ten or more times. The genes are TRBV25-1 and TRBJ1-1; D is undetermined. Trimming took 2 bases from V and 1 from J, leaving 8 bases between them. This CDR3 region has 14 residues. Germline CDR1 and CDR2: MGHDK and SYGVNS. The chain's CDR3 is CASSEGNPNTEAFF. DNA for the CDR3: TGTGCCAGCAGTGAAGGGAATCCGAACACTGAAGCTTTCTTT.

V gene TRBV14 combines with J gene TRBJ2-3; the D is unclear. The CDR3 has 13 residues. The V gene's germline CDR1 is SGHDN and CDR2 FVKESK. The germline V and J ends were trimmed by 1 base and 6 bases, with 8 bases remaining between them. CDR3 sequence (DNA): TGTGCCAGCAGCCAAGGTGGAGCGGATACGCAGTATTTT. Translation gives CASSQGGADTQYF.

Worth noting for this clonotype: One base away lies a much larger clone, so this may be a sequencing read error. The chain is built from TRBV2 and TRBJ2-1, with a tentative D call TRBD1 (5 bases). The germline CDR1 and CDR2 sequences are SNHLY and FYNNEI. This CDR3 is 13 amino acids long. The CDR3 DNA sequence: TGTGCCAGCAGAGAAACAGGTTACAGTGAGCAGTTCTTC. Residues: CASRETGYSEQFF. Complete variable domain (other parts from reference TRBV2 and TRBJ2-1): EPEVTQTPSHQVTQMGQEVILRCVPISNHLYFYWYRQILGQKVEFLVSFYNNEISEKSEIFDDQFSVERPDGSNFTLKIRSTKLEDSAMYFCASRETGYSEQFFGPGTRLTVL.

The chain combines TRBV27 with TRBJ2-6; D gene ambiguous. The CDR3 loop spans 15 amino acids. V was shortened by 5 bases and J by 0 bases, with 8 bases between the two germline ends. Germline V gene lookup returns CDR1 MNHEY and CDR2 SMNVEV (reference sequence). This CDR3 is CASSRTSSGANVLTF. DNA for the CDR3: TGTGCCAGCAGTCGAACGTCCTCTGGGGCCAACGTCCTGACTTTC.

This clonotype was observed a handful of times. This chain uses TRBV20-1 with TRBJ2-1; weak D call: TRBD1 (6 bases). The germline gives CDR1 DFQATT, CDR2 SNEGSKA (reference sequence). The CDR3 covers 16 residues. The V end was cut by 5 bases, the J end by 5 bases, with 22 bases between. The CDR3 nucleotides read TGCAGTGCTCTACGGGACACCCCCAGCCCCAACAATGAGCAGTTCTTC. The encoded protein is CSALRDTPSPNNEQFF.

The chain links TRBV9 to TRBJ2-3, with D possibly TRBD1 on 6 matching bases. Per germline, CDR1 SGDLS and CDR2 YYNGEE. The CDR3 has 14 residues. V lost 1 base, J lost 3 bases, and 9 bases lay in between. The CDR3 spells CASSVKGGTDTQYF. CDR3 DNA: TGTGCCAGCAGCGTAAAAGGGGGTACAGATACGCAGTATTTT.